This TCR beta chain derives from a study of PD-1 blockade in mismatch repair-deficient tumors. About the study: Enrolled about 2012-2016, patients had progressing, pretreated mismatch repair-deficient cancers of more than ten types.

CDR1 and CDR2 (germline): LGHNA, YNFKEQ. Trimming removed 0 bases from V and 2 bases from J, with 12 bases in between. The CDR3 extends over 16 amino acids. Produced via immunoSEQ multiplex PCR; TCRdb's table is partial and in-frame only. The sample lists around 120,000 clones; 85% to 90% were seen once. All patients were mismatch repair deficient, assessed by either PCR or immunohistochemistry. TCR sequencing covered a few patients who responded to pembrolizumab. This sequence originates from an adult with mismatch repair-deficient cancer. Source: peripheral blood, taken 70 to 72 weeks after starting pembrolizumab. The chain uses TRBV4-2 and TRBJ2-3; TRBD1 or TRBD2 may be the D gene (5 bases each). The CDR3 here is CASSQESGLYTDTQYF. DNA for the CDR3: TGTGCCAGCAGCCAAGAGTCGGGGCTATACACAGATACGCAGTATTTT.